This T cell receptor (beta chain) stems from a study of human T cells and chemical hapten exposure. This sample's time point: pre-sensitization, week 0. Treatment described: therapeutic diphenylcyclopropenone sensitization with weekly scalp DPC. TCRdb called the RACE reads again in MiXCR, with one record for every CDR3 protein. The sample includes about 120,000 distinct CDR3 sequences, approximately 12% of them seen just once. CDR1 MNHNY and CDR2 SVGAGI come from the germline V gene (reference sequence). The ends were cut back, 7 bases at V and 9 bases at J, with 25 bases in the middle. The CDR3 loop spans 15 amino acids.

This receptor was obtained from a woman between 18 and 29 years old with alopecia areata. Some clones in this sample may be carry-over from other donors' samples. This specimen consisted of whole blood, obtained in connection with sensitization to the hapten diphenylcyclopropenone (DPC). The chain links TRBV6-6 to TRBJ2-7, with D tentatively TRBD2 (6 bases). For the CDR3, the DNA is TGTGCCAGCACCTCTGCGGGGTACAATTTTCTGGGGCAGTACTTC. It specifies CASTSAGYNFLGQYF.